Given below is one T cell receptor beta chain in context. The assay was immunoSEQ multiplex PCR, and TCRdb's table has in-frame clones only and misses some. The sample records over 65,000 clones, 70% to 90% being singletons. This record comes from a study of blood T cell repertoires in COVID-19. The sequence was obtained from a man younger than 45 with acute or convalescent COVID-19. Source material: peripheral blood.

Written as DNA, the CDR3 is TGCGCCAGCAGCTTGGCTAGCGGGAGTGCGGGGACAGATACGCAGTATTTT. Amino acid sequence: CASSLASGSAGTDTQYF. J is TRBJ2-3 and V is TRBV5-1; TRBD2 matches at 10 bases. The germline V gene encodes CDR1 SGHRS and CDR2 YFSETQ. This CDR3 has 17 amino acids. V lost 0 bases to trimming and J lost 3 bases; unmatched junction nucleotides: 7.